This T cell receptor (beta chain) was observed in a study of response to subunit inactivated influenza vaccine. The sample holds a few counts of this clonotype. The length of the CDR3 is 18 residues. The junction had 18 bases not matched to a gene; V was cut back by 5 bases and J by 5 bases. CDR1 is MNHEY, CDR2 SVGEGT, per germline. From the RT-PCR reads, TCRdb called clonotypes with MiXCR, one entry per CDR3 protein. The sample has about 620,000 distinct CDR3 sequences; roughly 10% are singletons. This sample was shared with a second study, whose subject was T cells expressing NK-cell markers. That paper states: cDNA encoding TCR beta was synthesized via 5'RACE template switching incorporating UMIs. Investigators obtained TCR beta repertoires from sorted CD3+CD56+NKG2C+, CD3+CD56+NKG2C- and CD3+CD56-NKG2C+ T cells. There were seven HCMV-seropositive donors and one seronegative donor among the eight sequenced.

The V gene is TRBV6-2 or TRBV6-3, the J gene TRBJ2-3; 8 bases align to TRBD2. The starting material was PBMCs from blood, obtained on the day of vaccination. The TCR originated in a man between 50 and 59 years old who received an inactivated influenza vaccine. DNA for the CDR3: TGTGCCAGCAGTCTCACCTTACTCACTAGCGGTGCGAAAGATACGCAGTATTTT. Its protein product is CASSLTLLTSGAKDTQYF.